Sequencing of this T cell receptor beta chain was carried out in a study of identical twins. Looked up from germline, CDR1 is SGHNT and CDR2 is YYREEE (reference sequence). The V and J ends lost 4 bases and 2 bases, in that order; junction bases with no gene match: 8. This CDR3 region has 16 residues. This clonotype came up a few times. Unique molecular identifiers were present on cDNA, and template switching added a universal primer site. TCRdb processed the 5' RACE reads anew with MiXCR; each CDR3 protein has one entry. The table includes more than 600,000 distinct CDR3 sequences, around a sixth detected once. This same sample was also taken into another study, of T cells expressing NK-cell markers. This second report adds: Several experiments confined sorting to alpha-beta TCR T cells with an anti-gamma-delta TCR antibody. Similarly, these clonotypes led the CD3+CD56-NKG2C+ fraction as well in a handful of donors.

V gene TRBV5-4 combines with J gene TRBJ2-7; the match to TRBD2 covers 11 bases. The sequencing input was PBMCs. The receptor was isolated from a woman between 18 and 29 years old in good health. The CDR3 reads CASSAGTSGAPYEQYF. The CDR3 DNA is TGTGCCAGCAGCGCGGGGACTAGCGGAGCACCCTACGAGCAGTACTTC.